A selection of T cell receptor beta chains follows, all from one sample in a study of memory CD8 T cells in hepatitis C reinfection. Method: immunoSEQ multiplex PCR; TCRdb's copy keeps in-frame clones and lacks some. Of 2,600 or so clones in the sample, just under 90% were seen once. Sequenced material: naive CD8+ T cells sorted from blood. Receptor source: a man aged 45-65 years with hepatitis C virus infection. CDR3s include the opening cysteine and the closing phenylalanine or tryptophan. D genes are given only for firm matches. A row's size may be missing; if present it is once, few, many or a size class.

size	D	V	J	DNA	CDR3
NA	TRBD2	TRBV7-9	TRBJ2-2	TGTGCCAGCAGCACCTCGGGACTAGCGGAGAACACCGGGGAGCTGTTTTTT	CASSTSGLAENTGELFF
NA	TRBD2	TRBV28	TRBJ2-7	TGTGCCAGCAGGCTACGTGGGGGGGTACGCGAGCAGTACTTC	CASRLRGGVREQYF
NA	NA	TRBV30	TRBJ2-7	TGTGCCTGGAGTGTAGGGACACCAAACTACGAGCAGTACTTC	CAWSVGTPNYEQYF
NA	NA	TRBV7-9	TRBJ1-6	TGTGCCAGCAGCTTACCACAGGGATTCGGATTGGGTTCACCCCTCCACTTT	CASSLPQGFGLGSPLHF
few	NA	TRBV4-1	TRBJ2-1	TGCGCCAGCAGCCCCGAGCCTAGCAAGGATGAGCAGTTCTTC	CASSPEPSKDEQFF
NA	NA	TRBV28	TRBJ2-1	TGTGCCAGCAGTTCGGGATTCGGACCCTCCTACAATGAGCAGTTCTTC	CASSSGFGPSYNEQFF
NA	NA	TRBV28	TRBJ2-7	TGTGCCAGCAGTTCCCAGGCAGGCTGCGAGCAGTACTTC	CASSSQAGCEQYF
NA	NA	TRBV5-1	TRBJ1-3	TGCGCCAGCAGCTTGGTCGGAGCAGCTACTGGAAACACCATATATTTT	CASSLVGAATGNTIYF
NA	TRBD2	TRBV10-2	TRBJ2-2	TGCGCCAGCGGCGTTAGCGGGAGATACGGGGAGCTGTTTTTT	CASGVSGRYGELFF
few	TRBD2	TRBV10-3	TRBJ2-7	TGTGCCATCAGTGATGCGGGAGTGGAGTACGAGCAGTACTTC	CAISDAGVEYEQYF
NA	TRBD1	TRBV27	TRBJ1-2	TGTGCCAGCAGTATCCCAGGGGGGAGCTACACCTTC	CASSIPGGSYTF